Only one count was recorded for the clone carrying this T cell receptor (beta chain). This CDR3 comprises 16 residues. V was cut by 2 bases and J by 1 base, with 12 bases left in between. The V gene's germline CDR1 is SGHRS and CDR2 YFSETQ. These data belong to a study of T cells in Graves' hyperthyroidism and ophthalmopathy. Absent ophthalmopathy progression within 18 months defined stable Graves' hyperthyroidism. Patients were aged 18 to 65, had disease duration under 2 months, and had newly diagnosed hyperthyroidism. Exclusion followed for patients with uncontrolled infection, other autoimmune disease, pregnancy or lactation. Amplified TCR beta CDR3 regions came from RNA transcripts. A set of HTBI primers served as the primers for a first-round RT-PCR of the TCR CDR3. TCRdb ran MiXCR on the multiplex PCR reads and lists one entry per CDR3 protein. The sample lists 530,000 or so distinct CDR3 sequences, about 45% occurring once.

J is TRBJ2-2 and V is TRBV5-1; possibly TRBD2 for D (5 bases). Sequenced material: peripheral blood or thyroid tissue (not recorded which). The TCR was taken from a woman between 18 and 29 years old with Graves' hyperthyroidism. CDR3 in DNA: TGCGCCAGCAGCTTCTATGAGAGGGAGAACACCGGGGAGCTGTTTTTT. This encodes CASSFYERENTGELFF. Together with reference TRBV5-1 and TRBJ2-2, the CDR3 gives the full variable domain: KAGVTQTPRYLIKTRGQQVTLSCSPISGHRSVSWYQQTPGQGLQFLFEYFSETQRNKGNFPGRFSGRQFSNSRSEMNVSTLELGDSALYLCASSFYERENTGELFFGEGSRLTVL.